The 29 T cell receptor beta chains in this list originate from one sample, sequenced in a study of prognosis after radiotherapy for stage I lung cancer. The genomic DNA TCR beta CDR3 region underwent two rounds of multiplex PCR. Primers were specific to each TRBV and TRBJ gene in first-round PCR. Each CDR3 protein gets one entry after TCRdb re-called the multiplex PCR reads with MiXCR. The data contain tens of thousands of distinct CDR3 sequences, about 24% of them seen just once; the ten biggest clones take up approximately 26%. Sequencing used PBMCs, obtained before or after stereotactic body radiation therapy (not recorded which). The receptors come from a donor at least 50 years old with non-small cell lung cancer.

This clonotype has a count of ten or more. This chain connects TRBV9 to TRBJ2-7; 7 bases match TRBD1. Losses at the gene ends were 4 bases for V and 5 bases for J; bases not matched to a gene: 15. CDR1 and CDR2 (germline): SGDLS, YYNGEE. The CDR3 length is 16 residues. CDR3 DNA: TGTGCCAGCAGCCTCCGAAATGGGCGACAGGGAGACGAGCAGTACTTC. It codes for CASSLRNGRQGDEQYF.

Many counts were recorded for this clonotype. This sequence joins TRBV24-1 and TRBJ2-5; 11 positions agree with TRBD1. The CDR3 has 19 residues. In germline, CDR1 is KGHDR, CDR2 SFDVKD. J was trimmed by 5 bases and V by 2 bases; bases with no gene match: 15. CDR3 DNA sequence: TGTGCCACCAGTGATTCATTGGACAGGGGGCAGGTACGCATGGAGACCCAGTACTTC. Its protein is CATSDSLDRGQVRMETQYF.

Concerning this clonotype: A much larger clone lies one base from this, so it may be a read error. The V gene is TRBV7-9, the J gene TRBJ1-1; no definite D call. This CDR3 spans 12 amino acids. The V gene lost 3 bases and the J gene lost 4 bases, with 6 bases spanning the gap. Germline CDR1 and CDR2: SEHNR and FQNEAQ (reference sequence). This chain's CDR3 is CASSFGPTEAFF. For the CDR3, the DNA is TGTGCCAGCAGCTTTGGCCCCACTGAAGCTTTCTTT.

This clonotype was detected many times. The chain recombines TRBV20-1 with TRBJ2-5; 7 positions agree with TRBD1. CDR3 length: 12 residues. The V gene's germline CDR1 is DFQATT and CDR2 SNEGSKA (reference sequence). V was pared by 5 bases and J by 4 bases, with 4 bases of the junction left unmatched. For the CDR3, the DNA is TGCAGTGCTGTCACAGGGGTAGAGACCCAGTACTTC. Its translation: CSAVTGVETQYF.

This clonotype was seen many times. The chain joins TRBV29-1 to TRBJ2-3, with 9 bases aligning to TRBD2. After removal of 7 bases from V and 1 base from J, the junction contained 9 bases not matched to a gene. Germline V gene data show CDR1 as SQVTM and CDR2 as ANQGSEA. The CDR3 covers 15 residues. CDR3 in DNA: TGCAGCGCCGGACTAGCGAATTTACGCACAGATACGCAGTATTTT. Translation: CSAGLANLRTDTQYF.

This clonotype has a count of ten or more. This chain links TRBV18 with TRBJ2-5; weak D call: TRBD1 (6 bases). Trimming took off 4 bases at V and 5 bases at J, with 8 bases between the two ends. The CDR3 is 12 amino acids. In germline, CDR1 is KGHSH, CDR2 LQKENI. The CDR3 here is CASSLQGETQYF. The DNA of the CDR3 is TGTGCCAGCTCACTTCAGGGGGAGACCCAGTACTTC.

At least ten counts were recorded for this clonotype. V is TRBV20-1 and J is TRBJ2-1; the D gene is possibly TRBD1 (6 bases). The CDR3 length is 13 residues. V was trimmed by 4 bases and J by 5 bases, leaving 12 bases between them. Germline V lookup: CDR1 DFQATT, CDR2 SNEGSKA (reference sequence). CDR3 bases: TGCAGTGCTATCAAGACAGGAAACAATGAGCAGTTCTTC. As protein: CSAIKTGNNEQFF.

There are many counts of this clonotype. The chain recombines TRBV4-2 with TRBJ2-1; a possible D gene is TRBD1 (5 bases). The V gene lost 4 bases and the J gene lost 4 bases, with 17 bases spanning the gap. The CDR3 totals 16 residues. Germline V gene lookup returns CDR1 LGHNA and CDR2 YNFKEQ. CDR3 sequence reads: CASSPAYRTNYNEQFF. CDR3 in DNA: TGTGCCAGCAGCCCCGCCTACCGGACAAATTACAATGAGCAGTTCTTC.

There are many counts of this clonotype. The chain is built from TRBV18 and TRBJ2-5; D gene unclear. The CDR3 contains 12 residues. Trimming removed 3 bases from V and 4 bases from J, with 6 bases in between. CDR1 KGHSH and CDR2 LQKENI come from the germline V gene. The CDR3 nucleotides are TGTGCCAGCTCACCGGAATCAGAGACCCAGTACTTC. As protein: CASSPESETQYF.

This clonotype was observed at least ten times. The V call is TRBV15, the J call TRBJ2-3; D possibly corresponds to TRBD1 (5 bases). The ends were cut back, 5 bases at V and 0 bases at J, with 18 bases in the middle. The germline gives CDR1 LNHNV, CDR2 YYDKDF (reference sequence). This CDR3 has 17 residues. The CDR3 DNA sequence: TGTGCCACCAGCCAAAGCTGGACATCCCCTAGCACAGATACGCAGTATTTT. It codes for CATSQSWTSPSTDTQYF.

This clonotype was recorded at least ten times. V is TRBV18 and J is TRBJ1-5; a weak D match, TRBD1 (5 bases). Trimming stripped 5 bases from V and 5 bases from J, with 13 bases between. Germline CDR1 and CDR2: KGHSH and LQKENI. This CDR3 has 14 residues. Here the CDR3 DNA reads TGTGCCAGCTCATCAGGGAAGATCGATCAGCCCCAGCATTTT. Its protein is CASSSGKIDQPQHF.

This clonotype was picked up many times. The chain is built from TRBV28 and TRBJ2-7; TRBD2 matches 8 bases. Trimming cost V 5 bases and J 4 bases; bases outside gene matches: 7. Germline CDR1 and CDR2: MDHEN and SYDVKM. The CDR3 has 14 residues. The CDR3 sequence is CASSLLAGSYEQYF. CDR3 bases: TGTGCCAGCAGTCTTCTAGCGGGTTCGTACGAGCAGTACTTC.

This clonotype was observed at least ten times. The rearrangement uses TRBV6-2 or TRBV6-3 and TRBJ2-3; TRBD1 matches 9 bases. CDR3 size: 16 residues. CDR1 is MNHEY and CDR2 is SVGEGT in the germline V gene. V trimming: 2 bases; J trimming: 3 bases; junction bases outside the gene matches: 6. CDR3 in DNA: TGTGCCAGCAGTTACGGGTACAGGGGGCGAACAGATACGCAGTATTTT. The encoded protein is CASSYGYRGRTDTQYF.

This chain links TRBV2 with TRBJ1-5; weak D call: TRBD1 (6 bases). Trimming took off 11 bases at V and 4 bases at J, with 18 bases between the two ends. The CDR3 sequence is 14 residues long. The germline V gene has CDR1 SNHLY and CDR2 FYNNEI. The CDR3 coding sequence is TGTGCCGGGGGGGGCCGGGGAGTAAATCAGCCCCAGCATTTT. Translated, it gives CAGGGRGVNQPQHF.

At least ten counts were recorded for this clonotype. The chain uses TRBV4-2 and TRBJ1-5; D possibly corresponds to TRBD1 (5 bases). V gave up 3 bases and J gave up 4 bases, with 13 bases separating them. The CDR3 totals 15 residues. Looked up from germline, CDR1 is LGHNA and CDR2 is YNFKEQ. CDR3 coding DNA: TGTGCCAGCAGCCACGCCGTAGGGGCAAATCAGCCCCAGCATTTT. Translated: CASSHAVGANQPQHF.

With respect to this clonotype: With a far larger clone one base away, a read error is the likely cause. The CDR3 DNA follows: TGTGCCAGCAGTGGGGGACTATCGACTGACAATGAGCAGTTCTTC. Its translation: CASSGGLSTDNEQFF. J is TRBJ2-1 and V is TRBV6-5; TRBD2 aligns across 7 bases. V lost 5 bases and J lost 5; bases outside the gene matches: 9. This CDR3 region has 15 residues. Germline V lookup: CDR1 MNHEY, CDR2 SVGAGI.

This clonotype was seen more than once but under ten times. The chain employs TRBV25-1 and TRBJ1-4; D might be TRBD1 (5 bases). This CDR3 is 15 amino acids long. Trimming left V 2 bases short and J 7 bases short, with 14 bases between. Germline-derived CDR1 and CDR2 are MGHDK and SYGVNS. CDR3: CASSENWQGREKLFF. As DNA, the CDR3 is TGTGCCAGCAGTGAAAACTGGCAGGGCCGTGAAAAACTGTTTTTT.

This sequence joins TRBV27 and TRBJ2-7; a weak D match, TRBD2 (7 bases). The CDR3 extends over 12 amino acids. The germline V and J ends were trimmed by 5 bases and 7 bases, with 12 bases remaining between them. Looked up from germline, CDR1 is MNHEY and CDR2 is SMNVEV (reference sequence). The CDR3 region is CASSGGGPEQYF. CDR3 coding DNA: TGTGCCAGCAGTGGGGGGGGGCCAGAGCAGTACTTC.

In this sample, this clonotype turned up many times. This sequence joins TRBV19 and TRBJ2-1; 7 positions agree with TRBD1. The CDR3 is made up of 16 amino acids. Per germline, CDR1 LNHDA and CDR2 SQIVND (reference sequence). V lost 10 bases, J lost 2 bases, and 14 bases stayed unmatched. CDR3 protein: CATSLETGLTYNEQFF. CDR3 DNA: TGTGCCACTTCCCTCGAGACAGGGTTAACCTACAATGAGCAGTTCTTC.

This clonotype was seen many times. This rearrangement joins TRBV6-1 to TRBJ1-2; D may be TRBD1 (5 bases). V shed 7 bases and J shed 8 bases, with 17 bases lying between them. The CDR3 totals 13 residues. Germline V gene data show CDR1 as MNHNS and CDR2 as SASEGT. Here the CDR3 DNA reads TGTGCCAGCACAGGGATCGCTCGTAGCGGCTACACCTTC. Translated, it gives CASTGIARSGYTF.

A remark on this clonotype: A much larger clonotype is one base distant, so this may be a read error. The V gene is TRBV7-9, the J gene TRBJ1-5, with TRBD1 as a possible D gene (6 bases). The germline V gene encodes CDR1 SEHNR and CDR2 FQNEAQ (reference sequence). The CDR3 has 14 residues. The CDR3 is CASSFSAGDQRQHF. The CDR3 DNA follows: TGTGCCAGCAGCTTCTCCGCAGGGGATCAGCGCCAGCATTTT.

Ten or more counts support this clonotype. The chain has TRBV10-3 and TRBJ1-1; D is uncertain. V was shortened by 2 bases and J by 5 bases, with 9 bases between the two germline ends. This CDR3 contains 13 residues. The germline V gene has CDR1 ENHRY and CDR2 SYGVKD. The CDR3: CAISEGLITEAFF. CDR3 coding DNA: TGTGCCATCAGTGAGGGTTTAATAACTGAAGCTTTCTTT.

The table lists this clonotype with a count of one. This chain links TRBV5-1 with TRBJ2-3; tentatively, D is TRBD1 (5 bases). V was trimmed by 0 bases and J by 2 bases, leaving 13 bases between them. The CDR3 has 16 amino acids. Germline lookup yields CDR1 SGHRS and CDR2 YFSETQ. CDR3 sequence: CASSLAFPGNTDTQYF. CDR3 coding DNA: TGCGCCAGCAGCTTGGCCTTCCCAGGGAACACAGATACGCAGTATTTT.

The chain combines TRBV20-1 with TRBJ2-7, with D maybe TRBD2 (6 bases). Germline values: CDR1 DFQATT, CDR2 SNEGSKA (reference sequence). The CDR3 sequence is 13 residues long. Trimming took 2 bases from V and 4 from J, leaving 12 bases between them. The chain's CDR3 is CSARCGTSYEQYF. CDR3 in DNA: TGCAGTGCTAGATGTGGGACTTCTTACGAGCAGTACTTC.

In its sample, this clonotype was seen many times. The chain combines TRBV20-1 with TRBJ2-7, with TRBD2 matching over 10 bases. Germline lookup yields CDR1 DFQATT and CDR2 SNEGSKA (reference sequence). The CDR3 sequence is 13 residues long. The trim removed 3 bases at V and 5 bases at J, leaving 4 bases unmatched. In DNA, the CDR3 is TGCAGTGCTAGGCTAGCGGGAGTGAACGAGCAGTACTTC. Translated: CSARLAGVNEQYF.

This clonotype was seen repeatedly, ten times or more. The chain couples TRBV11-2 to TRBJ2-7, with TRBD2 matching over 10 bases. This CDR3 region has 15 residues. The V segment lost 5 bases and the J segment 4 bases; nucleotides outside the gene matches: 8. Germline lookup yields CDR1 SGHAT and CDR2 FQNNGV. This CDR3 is CASSRPGLARYEQYF. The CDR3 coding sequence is TGTGCCAGCAGCAGACCGGGACTAGCGAGGTACGAGCAGTACTTC.

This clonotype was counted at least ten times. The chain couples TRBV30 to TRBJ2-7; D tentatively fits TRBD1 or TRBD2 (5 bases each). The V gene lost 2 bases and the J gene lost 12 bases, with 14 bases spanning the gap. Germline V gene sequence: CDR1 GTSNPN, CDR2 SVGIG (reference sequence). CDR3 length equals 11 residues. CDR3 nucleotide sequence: TGTGCCTGGAGTTCGGGGCAAAGGAGGTACTTC. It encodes CAWSSGQRRYF.

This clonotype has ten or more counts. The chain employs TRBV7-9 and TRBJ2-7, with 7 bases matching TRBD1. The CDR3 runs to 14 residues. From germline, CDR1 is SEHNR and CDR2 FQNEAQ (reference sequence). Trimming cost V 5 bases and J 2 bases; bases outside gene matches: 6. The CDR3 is CASSPRQGPYEQYF. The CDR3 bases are TGTGCCAGCAGCCCCCGACAGGGCCCCTACGAGCAGTACTTC.

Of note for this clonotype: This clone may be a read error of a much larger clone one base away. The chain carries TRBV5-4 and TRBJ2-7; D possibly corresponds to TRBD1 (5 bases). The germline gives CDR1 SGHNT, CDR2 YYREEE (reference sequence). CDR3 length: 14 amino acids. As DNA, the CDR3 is TGTGCCAACAGCCCCCACGGCAGGGTTTTCGAGCAGTACTTC. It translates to CANSPHGRVFEQYF.